A selection of T cell receptor beta chains follows, all from one sample in a study of blood T cell repertoires in COVID-19. Produced via immunoSEQ multiplex PCR; TCRdb's table is partial and in-frame only. The sample carries approximately 67,000 clones, 80% to 95% recorded once. Source material: peripheral blood. The receptors were sampled from a woman aged 55-70 years with active COVID-19. Each CDR3 is given with its conserved first and last residue. The D gene is left open where the match is weak. Clone sizes are given selectively: once, few, many, or a class where the clone is expanded.

j_gene	v_gene	abundance	d_gene	CDR3nt	CDR3aa
TRBJ2-7	TRBV5-1	-	-	TGCGCCAGCAGCTTGAGAGCAGGGGACGAGCAGTACTTC	CASSLRAGDEQYF
TRBJ2-7	TRBV14	few	TRBD1	TGTGCCAGCAGCTCGCTACAGGGGGGCGAGCAGTACTTC	CASSSLQGGEQYF
TRBJ2-5	TRBV6-6	-	TRBD2	TGTGCCAGCAGTTGGAAAACTAGCGGGTACCAAGAGACCCAGTACTTC	CASSWKTSGYQETQYF
TRBJ1-6	TRBV10-1	-	-	TGCGCCAGCAGTGGGCAGGGGCCTAATAATTCACCCCTCCACTTT	CASSGQGPNNSPLHF
TRBJ1-4	TRBV28	-	-	TGTGCCAGCACCCAACAGGGAGATGAAAAACTGTTTTTT	CASTQQGDEKLFF
TRBJ2-1	TRBV19	-	TRBD2	TGTGCCAGTAGTACTCTAGCGGGGGGTGGGGATGAGCAGTTCTTC	CASSTLAGGGDEQFF
TRBJ2-7	TRBV27	-	-	TGTGCCAGCTCGACGAGGACTGGCGGCGGCGAGCAGTACTTC	CASSTRTGGGEQYF
TRBJ2-3	TRBV7-9	-	-	TGTGCCAGCAGCTTAGTGGTCGGGGTCGCAGATACGCAGTATTTT	CASSLVVGVADTQYF
TRBJ2-1	TRBV7-6	-	TRBD2	TGTGCCAGCAGCTTGGTGACTAGCGGGGATAACAATGAGCAGTTCTTC	CASSLVTSGDNNEQFF
TRBJ2-7	TRBV2	-	-	TGTGCCAGCACCCTCCGGGACATCTCCTACGAGCAGTACTTC	CASTLRDISYEQYF
TRBJ2-7	TRBV18	-	TRBD2	TGTGCCAGCTCACCACTCGCTAGCGGAGCCTCCTACGAGCAGTACTTC	CASSPLASGASYEQYF
TRBJ1-3	TRBV10-3	-	TRBD1	TGTGCCATCAGTGAGCCCGACAGGGGGCCTGGAAACACCATATATTTT	CAISEPDRGPGNTIYF
TRBJ1-4	TRBV23-1	once	TRBD1	TGCGCCAGCAGTCACCCTTCCGGGACAGGGTATGGTGCAACTAATGAAAAACTGTTTTTT	CASSHPSGTGYGATNEKLFF
TRBJ2-2	TRBV29-1	-	TRBD2	TGCAGCGTTGGGGGACTAGCTCGGACCGGGGAGCTGTTTTTT	CSVGGLARTGELFF
TRBJ2-4	TRBV30	once	-	TGTGCCTCTATAGGGGGAAACATTCAGTACTTC	CASIGGNIQYF
TRBJ1-2	TRBV28	few	TRBD1	TGTGCCAGCAGTTTGGTATCAGGGGGAAGAATATCGGGTGGCTACACCTTC	CASSLVSGGRISGGYTF
TRBJ1-5	TRBV28	-	-	TGTGCAAGCGTACTCTCCCTTAGCAATCAGCCCCAGCATTTT	CASVLSLSNQPQHF
TRBJ1-5	TRBV5-5	-	-	TGTGCCAGCAGCCTGACGTGGGGGGGTAGCAATCAGCCCCAGCATTTT	CASSLTWGGSNQPQHF
TRBJ2-7	TRBV7-6	-	-	TGTGCCAGCAGCTTCGGTGGTGGGGGGGCGTGGGAGCAGTACTTC	CASSFGGGGAWEQYF
TRBJ2-5	TRBV18	-	TRBD2	TGTGCCAGCTCACTGGGACTAGGAGAGACCCAGTACTTC	CASSLGLGETQYF
TRBJ2-5	TRBV7-6	-	-	TGTGCCAGCAGCTCCATACCCCGGACAGACGAGACCCAGTACTTC	CASSSIPRTDETQYF
TRBJ2-3	TRBV29-1	-	-	TGCAGCGTCAAAAGCGGTGTAGGGATCGATACGCAGTATTTT	CSVKSGVGIDTQYF
TRBJ2-2	TRBV15	-	TRBD1	TGTGCCACCAGCGGAGTAACCTTCGGGACAGTTAACACCGGGGAGCTGTTTTTT	CATSGVTFGTVNTGELFF